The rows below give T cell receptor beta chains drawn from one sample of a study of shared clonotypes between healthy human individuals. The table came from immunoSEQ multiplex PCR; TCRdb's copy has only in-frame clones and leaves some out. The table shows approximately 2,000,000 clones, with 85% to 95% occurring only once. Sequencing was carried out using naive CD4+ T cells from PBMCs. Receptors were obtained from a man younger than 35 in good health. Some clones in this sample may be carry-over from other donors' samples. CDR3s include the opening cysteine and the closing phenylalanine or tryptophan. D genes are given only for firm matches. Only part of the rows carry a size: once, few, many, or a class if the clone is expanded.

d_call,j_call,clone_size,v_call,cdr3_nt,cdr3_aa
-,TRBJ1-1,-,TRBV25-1,TGTGCCAGCAGTGAATATGATGGGGGGGTGACTGAAGCTTTCTTT,CASSEYDGGVTEAFF
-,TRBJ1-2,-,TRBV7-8,TGTGCCAGCAGCCAGATAGGTGCAACAGGCGGCTATGGCTACACCTTC,CASSQIGATGGYGYTF
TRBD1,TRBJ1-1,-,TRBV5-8,TGTGCCAGCAGACGAGAACTGGACAGGGCCACTGAAGCTTTCTTT,CASRRELDRATEAFF
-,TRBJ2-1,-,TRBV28,TGTGCCATTAGCGGCTACGAGCGGGAGCAGTTCTTC,CAISGYEREQFF
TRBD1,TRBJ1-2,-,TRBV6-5,TGTGCCAGCAGTAACAACCCAGGGGGCTCTGGCTACACCTTC,CASSNNPGGSGYTF
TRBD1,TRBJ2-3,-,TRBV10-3,TGTGCCATCAGTGCCCATCACAGGGGGTCAGATACGCAGTATTTT,CAISAHHRGSDTQYF
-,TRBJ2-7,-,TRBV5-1,TGCGCCAGCAGCCCTCGAGTGAGGGGACGGTACGAGCAGTACTTC,CASSPRVRGRYEQYF
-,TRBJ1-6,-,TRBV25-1,TGTGCCAGCACAGGGGATAGGGGCTATAATTCACCCCTCCACTTT,CASTGDRGYNSPLHF
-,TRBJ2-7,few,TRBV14,TGTGCCAGCAGCCAAGGGCGGGCGGAGTCCGGCCTAAAGCAGTACTTC,CASSQGRAESGLKQYF
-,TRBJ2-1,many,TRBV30,TGTGCCTACAATATGTTGGGCTACGAGCAGTTCTTC,CAYNMLGYEQFF
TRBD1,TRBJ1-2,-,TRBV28,TGTGCCAGCAGATTCGGGACAGGGGGCTATGGCTACACCTTC,CASRFGTGGYGYTF
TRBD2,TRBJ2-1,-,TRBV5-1,TGCGCCAGCAGCTTGGACAGCGGGAGGAATGAGCAGTTCTTC,CASSLDSGRNEQFF
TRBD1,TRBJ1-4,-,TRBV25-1,TGTGCCAGCAGTGAAGGATACAGGGGCTCGAATGAAAAACTGTTTTTT,CASSEGYRGSNEKLFF
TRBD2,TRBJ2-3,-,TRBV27,TGTGCCAGCAGTTTTGGGCTAGCGGGACGGACAGATACGCAGTATTTT,CASSFGLAGRTDTQYF
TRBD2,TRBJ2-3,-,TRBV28,TGTGCCAGCAGTTTCGTAGGGGCGGGGGGCACAGATACGCAGTATTTT,CASSFVGAGGTDTQYF
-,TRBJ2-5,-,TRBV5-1,TGCGCCAGCAGCCCCGGACCTCAAGGGACCCAGTACTTC,CASSPGPQGTQYF
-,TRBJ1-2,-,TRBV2,TGTGCCAGCACCAGAGGGGGGGGCTCGGGCTATGGCTACACCTTC,CASTRGGGSGYGYTF
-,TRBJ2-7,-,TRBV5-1,TGCGCCAGCAGCTTGGAAACGGGCGCGTTATACGAGCAGTACTTC,CASSLETGALYEQYF
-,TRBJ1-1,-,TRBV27,TGTGCCAGCGGTCCCCACAGAATGGGGAACACTGAAGCTTTCTTT,CASGPHRMGNTEAFF
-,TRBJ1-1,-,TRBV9,TGTGCCAGCAGCTCGCCTACGGGTGGACGGAGCCTCAACACTGAAGCTTTCTTT,CASSSPTGGRSLNTEAFF
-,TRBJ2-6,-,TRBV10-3,TGTGCCATCAGTTCGATCTCGGGGGCTGGGGCCAACGTCCTGACTTTC,CAISSISGAGANVLTF